These T cell receptor beta chains were read from a single sample in a study of CD8 T cells in Susac syndrome. MiXCR, run by TCRdb on the immunoSEQ multiplex PCR reads, gives a single entry per CDR3 protein. This table holds 150,000 or so distinct CDR3 sequences, 95% found once. Sequencing used CD4+ T cells from PBMCs. Source of these receptors: a human donor with Susac syndrome. Both conserved end residues are part of each CDR3. D genes are given only for firm matches. The size entry is marked missing in some rows and otherwise reads once, few, many or a size class.

TGTGCCAGCAGCCCGACAGGGCTGACTGAAAAACTGTTTTTT | CASSPTGLTEKLFF | TRBD1 | TRBJ1-4 | . | TRBV7-9
TGCGCCAGCAGCTTGGGAGACAGCGGGCTCTACGAGCAGTACTTC | CASSLGDSGLYEQYF | . | TRBJ2-7 | . | TRBV5-1
TGTGCCAGCAGCTGGGGACTAGCGGGGGGCAGGAACTACGAGCAGTACTTC | CASSWGLAGGRNYEQYF | TRBD2 | TRBJ2-7 | . | TRBV3-1
TGCGCCAGCAGTCAATCGAGCGGACAGGGGGTTTTGCGGCAAAGCAATCAGCCCCAGCATTTT | CASSQSSGQGVLRQSNQPQHF | TRBD1 | TRBJ1-5 | . | TRBV23-1
TGTGCCAGCAGCATCTCTAGCGGGAGGACCTACAATGAGCAGTTCTTC | CASSISSGRTYNEQFF | TRBD2 | TRBJ2-1 | . | TRBV9
TGTGCCAGCAGTGAACCCGGGGACGCCACCTACGAGCAGTACTTC | CASSEPGDATYEQYF | . | TRBJ2-7 | . | TRBV25-1
TGCGCCAGCAGCTCTGTACAGCCGTACAATGAGCAGTTCTTC | CASSSVQPYNEQFF | . | TRBJ2-1 | . | TRBV5-1
TGTGCCACCAGTGATACCCCGGGACAGGGCAGCGGCGGCAATGAGCAGTTCTTC | CATSDTPGQGSGGNEQFF | TRBD1 | TRBJ2-1 | . | TRBV24-1
TGTGCCAGCAGTGACTCTGGCACCGGGGAGCTGTTTTTT | CASSDSGTGELFF | . | TRBJ2-2 | . | TRBV6-4
TGTGCCAGCAGCTCGGGACCGGGTGGAAACACCATATATTTT | CASSSGPGGNTIYF | . | TRBJ1-3 | . | TRBV7-2
TGTGCCAGCAGCTTCAAACCGCCGGGACTAGCGGGACAAGAGACCCAGTACTTC | CASSFKPPGLAGQETQYF | TRBD2 | TRBJ2-5 | once | TRBV27
TGCAGCGTTGGGCAGGGAAACTCCTACGAGCAGTACTTC | CSVGQGNSYEQYF | . | TRBJ2-7 | few | TRBV29-1
TGTGCCAGCGGATGGAATGAGCAGTTCTTC | CASGWNEQFF | . | TRBJ2-1 | . | TRBV6-2/TRBV6-3
TGCAGTGCTAGAGAACACAATCCTCTGGACGAGCAGTACTTC | CSAREHNPLDEQYF | . | TRBJ2-7 | . | TRBV20-1
TGCGCCAGCAGCGCGTTAAATAGCTACAATGAGCAGTTCTTC | CASSALNSYNEQFF | . | TRBJ2-1 | . | TRBV5-1
TGTGCCAGCTCACCGACCGAGAGCGGCTACACCTTC | CASSPTESGYTF | . | TRBJ1-2 | . | TRBV18